Listed here are 19 T cell receptor beta chains from one sample, sequenced in a study of blood T cell repertoires in COVID-19. Here immunoSEQ multiplex PCR was the method, and the copy in TCRdb shows in-frame clones only, minus some. The sample records about 130,000 clones, around four fifths being singletons. Sample: PBMCs or T cells enriched from blood (not recorded which). The receptors were gathered from a man in his thirties or forties who had recovered from COVID-19.

This chain joins TRBV10-2 and TRBJ1-4; 10 bases map to TRBD1. The CDR3 has 16 residues. V lost 3 bases, J lost 5 bases, and 6 bases stayed unmatched. Germline CDR1 WSHSY, CDR2 SAAADI. This CDR3 is CASSDPGQGGNEKLFF. The CDR3 DNA sequence: TGCGCCAGCAGTGACCCCGGACAGGGGGGAAATGAAAAACTGTTTTTT.

The chain carries TRBV6-5 and TRBJ1-1, with D possibly matching TRBD1 (6 bases). Trimming removed 7 bases at V and 1 base at J, with 16 bases between. CDR1 and CDR2 (germline): MNHEY, SVGAGI. The CDR3 sequence is 15 residues long. The CDR3 sequence: CASMGAGVGNTEAFF. CDR3 nucleotides: TGTGCCAGCATGGGGGCAGGGGTTGGGAACACTGAAGCTTTCTTT.

The chain is built from TRBV6-2 or TRBV6-3 and TRBJ2-7; 10 bases are a match to TRBD2. J was trimmed by 1 base and V by 2 bases; bases with no gene match: 2. The CDR3 loop spans 15 amino acids. In germline, CDR1 is MNHEY, CDR2 SVGEGT. The CDR3 here is CASSYLAGASYEQYV. The CDR3 region has the DNA TGTGCCAGCAGTTACCTAGCGGGGGCATCCTACGAGCAGTACGTC.

J is TRBJ1-6 and V is TRBV9; D ambiguous. In germline, CDR1 is SGDLS, CDR2 YYNGEE. CDR3 length: 14 residues. V was shortened by 0 bases and J by 10 bases, with 11 bases between the two germline ends. DNA for the CDR3: TGTGCCAGCAGCGTAGCTACGGGGTCGTCACCCCTCCACTTT. Translation gives CASSVATGSSPLHF.

The gene calls are TRBV15 and TRBJ2-7; maybe TRBD2 (5 bases). Germline-derived CDR1 and CDR2 are LNHNV and YYDKDF (reference sequence). The CDR3 has 15 amino acids. V lost 0 bases and J lost 0, with 9 bases in between. CDR3 amino acids: CATSRDRADSYEQYF. DNA of the CDR3: TGTGCCACCAGCAGAGATAGAGCGGACTCCTACGAGCAGTACTTC.

This rearrangement joins TRBV19 to TRBJ2-7; 11 bases match TRBD1. Per germline, CDR1 LNHDA and CDR2 SQIVND (reference sequence). The CDR3 covers 15 residues. V was pared by 5 bases and J by 3 bases, with 6 bases of the junction left unmatched. Here the CDR3 reads CASSPRDRGIYEQYF. The CDR3 region has the DNA TGTGCCAGTAGTCCCCGGGACAGGGGGATCTACGAGCAGTACTTC.

The chain carries TRBV5-1 and TRBJ2-1; possible D gene TRBD1, 5 bases. CDR1 SGHRS and CDR2 YFSETQ come from the germline V gene. V lost 7 bases and J 6 bases, leaving 14 bases between the germline ends. The length of the CDR3 is 13 residues. The CDR3 region is CASHQGSGNEQFF. In DNA form, the CDR3 reads TGCGCCAGCCACCAGGGCTCAGGCAATGAGCAGTTCTTC.

The chain links TRBV5-1 to TRBJ2-2; D is uncertain. In germline, CDR1 is SGHRS, CDR2 YFSETQ. Trimming left V 0 bases short and J 6 bases short, with 6 bases between. This CDR3 has 13 amino acids. The CDR3, as DNA: TGCGCCAGCAGCTTGGACTTGTCCGGGGAGCTGTTTTTT. It is translated as CASSLDLSGELFF.

The chain employs TRBV10-3 and TRBJ1-1, with D maybe TRBD1 (6 bases). CDR3 length equals 15 residues. CDR1 and CDR2 (germline): ENHRY, SYGVKD. V was clipped by 6 bases and J by 4 bases, with 18 bases between them. DNA for the CDR3: TGTGCCATCAGAGGTACAGGGAAAGGGGGCACTGAAGCTTTCTTT. Translating gives CAIRGTGKGGTEAFF.

The chain uses TRBV5-1 and TRBJ2-1; 10 bases agree with TRBD2. Losses at the gene ends were 4 bases for V and 4 bases for J; bases not matched to a gene: 5. Looked up from germline, CDR1 is SGHRS and CDR2 is YFSETQ. The CDR3 is made up of 15 amino acids. CDR3 sequence (DNA): TGCGCCAGCAGCGCCGGACTAGCGGTTTACAATGAGCAGTTCTTC. It codes for CASSAGLAVYNEQFF.

CDR3 protein: CASSIQTRGTDTEAFF. CDR3 bases: TGTGCCAGTAGTATCCAAACCAGGGGGACGGACACTGAAGCTTTCTTT. The genes are TRBV19 and TRBJ1-1; 7 bases map to TRBD1. Germline lookup yields CDR1 LNHDA and CDR2 SQIVND (reference sequence). V shed 3 bases, J shed 3 bases, and the junction held 10 bases outside the gene matches. This CDR3 contains 16 residues.

J is TRBJ1-5 and V is TRBV6-5; no reliable D call. Germline loops: CDR1 MNHEY, CDR2 SVGAGI. The CDR3 runs 16 residues. Trimming stripped 4 bases from V and 0 bases from J, with 13 bases between. CDR3 protein: CASSSDWRYSNQPQHF. The CDR3 DNA reads TGTGCCAGCAGTTCGGATTGGAGGTATAGCAATCAGCCCCAGCATTTT.

V and J are TRBV11-3 and TRBJ2-1; no reliable D call. The germline V and J ends were trimmed by 1 base and 3 bases, with 4 bases remaining between them. Per germline, CDR1 SGHNT and CDR2 YENEEA. This CDR3 spans 13 amino acids. The CDR3 is CASSLASYNEQFF. DNA for the CDR3: TGTGCCAGCAGCTTAGCCAGCTACAATGAGCAGTTCTTC.

The genes are TRBV19 and TRBJ2-1; D is perhaps TRBD2 (6 bases). The CDR3 totals 17 residues. The V gene's germline CDR1 is LNHDA and CDR2 SQIVND (reference sequence). V shed 4 bases and J shed 1 base, with 17 bases lying between them. The CDR3 region is CASSKMGGLGSYNEQFF. CDR3 sequence (DNA): TGTGCCAGTAGTAAAATGGGGGGATTAGGGTCCTACAATGAGCAGTTCTTC.

This chain links TRBV11-2 with TRBJ1-4; TRBD1 matches at 8 bases. This CDR3 has 16 residues. Germline CDR1 reads SGHAT; CDR2 reads FQNNGV. The V and J ends lost 0 bases and 7 bases, in that order; junction bases with no gene match: 7. DNA for the CDR3: TGTGCCAGCAGCTTAGATGGCAGGGGGCGCGGTGAAAAACTGTTTTTT. The encoded protein is CASSLDGRGRGEKLFF.

This chain joins TRBV2 and TRBJ2-1; D is perhaps TRBD1 (6 bases). Germline loops: CDR1 SNHLY, CDR2 FYNNEI. This CDR3 comprises 15 residues. Trimming took off 4 bases at V and 0 bases at J, with 10 bases between the two ends. The CDR3 here is CASSVDSRSYNEQFF. The DNA of the CDR3 is TGTGCCAGCAGTGTGGACAGCCGCTCCTACAATGAGCAGTTCTTC.

The chain combines TRBV30 with TRBJ1-2; TRBD1 agrees at 8 bases. V was pared by 0 bases and J by 4 bases, with 7 bases of the junction left unmatched. CDR1 and CDR2 (germline): GTSNPN, SVGIG (reference sequence). The CDR3 contains 15 residues. For the CDR3, the DNA is TGTGCCTGGAGTGTGGCCCAGGGGGCTATCTATGGCTACACCTTC. Translated, it gives CAWSVAQGAIYGYTF.

The chain combines TRBV5-1 with TRBJ1-2; D perhaps matches TRBD1 (6 bases). Germline CDR1 reads SGHRS; CDR2 reads YFSETQ. The CDR3 runs 14 residues. V lost 5 bases, J lost 3 bases, and 14 bases lay in between. The CDR3 nucleotides read TGCGCCAGCAGTTCCTTAGGGGGGGACTATGGCTACACCTTC. Translation gives CASSSLGGDYGYTF. Drawing the rest from reference TRBV5-1 and TRBJ1-2, the complete variable domain is KAGVTQTPRYLIKTRGQQVTLSCSPISGHRSVSWYQQTPGQGLQFLFEYFSETQRNKGNFPGRFSGRQFSNSRSEMNVSTLELGDSALYLCASSSLGGDYGYTFGSGTRLTVV.

The chain combines TRBV12-2 with TRBJ1-2; TRBD1, the D gene given by the table, was not confirmed from the DNA. TRBV12-2 is designated a pseudogene. The CDR3 is 19 amino acids. CDR3 DNA: TGTCCGAAGCCTCACGCTAGGTCTGACAGGGATCGGCTTTACTATGGCTACACCTTC. Its translation is CPKPHARSDRDRLYYGYTF.